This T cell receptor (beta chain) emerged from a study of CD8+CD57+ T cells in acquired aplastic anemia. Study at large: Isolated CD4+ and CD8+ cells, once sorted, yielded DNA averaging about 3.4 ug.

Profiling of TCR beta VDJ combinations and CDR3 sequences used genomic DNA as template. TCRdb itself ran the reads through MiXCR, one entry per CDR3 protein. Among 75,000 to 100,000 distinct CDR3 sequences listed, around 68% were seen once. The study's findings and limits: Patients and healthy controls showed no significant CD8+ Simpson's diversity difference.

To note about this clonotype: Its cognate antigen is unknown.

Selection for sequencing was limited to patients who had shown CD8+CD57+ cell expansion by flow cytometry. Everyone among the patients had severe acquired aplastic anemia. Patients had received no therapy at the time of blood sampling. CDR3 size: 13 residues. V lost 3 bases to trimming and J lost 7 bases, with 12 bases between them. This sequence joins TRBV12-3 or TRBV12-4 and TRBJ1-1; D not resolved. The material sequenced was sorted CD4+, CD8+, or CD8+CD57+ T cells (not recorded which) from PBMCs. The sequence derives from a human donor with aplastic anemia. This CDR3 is CASSLGEASEAFF. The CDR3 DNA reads TGTGCCAGCAGTTTGGGCGAGGCGAGTGAAGCTTTCTTT.